This note documents a single T cell receptor (beta chain) sequence. Its antigen specificity is not known. One base away there is no much larger clone; base qualities are not given. The entry originates in a study of vaccination and CD4 T cells after COVID-19 (dated by TCRdb to the early 2020s). For context, the study as a whole: SARS-CoV-2 positivity had been established in the convalescent patients by nasal swab PCR, and mild disease was recorded in roughly ten of these patients and severe disease in one. The spike-specific CD4+ TCR repertoire was compared before and after mRNA vaccination in 10 to 11 COVID-19 convalescent patients and a few infection-naive healthy vaccine recipients. Post-vaccine blood samples were taken a median of about 77 days after the second vaccine dose, with a range of roughly 14 to 250 days. In control cultures, a CEFX viral epitope pool was used as positive control, an HIV-1 Nef peptide pool was used as negative control, or no peptide was added. In the convalescent cohort there were six males and four females, among whom were two Hispanic individuals, seven Caucasians, two Asians and one multiracial person. Overlapping spike peptide pools from SARS-CoV-2 and from the common cold coronaviruses HCoV-NL63, HCoV-OC43 and HCoV-229E were used as culture stimuli. Post-COVID blood samples were collected from convalescent patients a median of around 96 days after diagnosis, with a range of roughly 30 to 161 days. Participants got two doses of the Pfizer-BioNTech BNT162b2 vaccine (n=8) or two doses of the Moderna mRNA-1273 vaccine (n=2). Results and caveats for the whole study, not just this receptor: Among convalescent patients, a median roughly 90% of the SARS-CoV-2-reactive clones seen after vaccination appeared only after vaccination, which suggests priming specific to the vaccine. The median number of SARS-CoV-2-reactive clonotypes rose from fewer than 25 after infection to roughly 38 after vaccination, but the change was not significant. Of the vaccine-specific clones found in convalescent patients, nearly all (304 of 307) were mono-reactive for SARS-CoV-2 spike instead of being cross-reactive with common cold coronaviruses. The study included relatively few convalescent patients and did not analyze early timepoints after natural infection.

V drops 3 bases and J drops 5 bases, leaving 4 bases in between. The CDR3 has 11 amino acids, counting the end cysteine and phenylalanine. The CDR3 DNA has 33 bases and is translated from base 1. CDR1 and CDR2 are read off the germline V gene as SGHTA and FQGNSA. The treatment or condition label here, explained by the study, means: roughly 10-day PBMC culture with coronavirus spike peptide pools or control peptides (ViraFEST assay). The ViraFEST assay was used in the study, in which antigen-specific T cells were expanded with peptide pools and expanded clonotypes were subsequently identified by TCR sequencing. The positive SARS-CoV-2 PCR tests of the convalescent patients were dated from March to December 2020, before the Alpha, Beta and Delta variants emerged in the United States. About 2 million PBMCs per well were cultured in IMDM with approximately 4.9% human AB serum and roughly 9.3 IU/ml IL-2, plus 10 ug/ml peptide pools. On days 3 and 7, half of the culture medium was replaced with fresh IL-2-containing medium. CD4+ T cells were isolated after about nine days of culture through negative selection using the EasySep CD4+ T cell isolation kit. Ficoll-Paque Plus gradient centrifugation was used to isolate PBMCs from whole blood, and the isolated PBMCs were then either used fresh or cryopreserved at -140C. In general, triplicate wells were set up for every culture condition.

Library preparation was by PCR. At the Johns Hopkins FTIC core, DNA from the cultured CD4+ T cells underwent TCR sequencing with the Oncomine TCR Beta short-read assay. Genomic DNA was extracted from the cultured CD4+ T cells with the QIAamp micro DNA kit. The Oncomine TCR Beta libraries from cultured CD4+ T cells were pooled using unique dual indexes and then sequenced on an Illumina iSeq 100. The study's processing was this. Non-productive sequences were filtered out, and CDR3s that did not start with C, did not end with F or W, or were shorter than 7 amino acids were discarded. Antigen-specific clonotypes were identified with the MANAFEST web application by comparing peptide-stimulated wells with reference and other culture wells. To be called positive, a clone needed an FDR below 0.05, an odds ratio above 5, and a productive frequency above 0.1% in at least two of three replicate wells. Cross-reactive clonotypes were defined as significantly expanded in both SARS-CoV-2 spike wells and at least one common cold coronavirus spike condition. Levenshtein distances (stringdist) and unrooted phylogenetic trees (ape) in R version 3.6.1 were used to assess CDR3 homology. The public reads were reanalyzed by TCRdb: fastp trimming at Q25, MiXCR alignment, in-frame beta chains only. CDR3 protein duplicates are merged, each entry listing the most common genes and DNA. The V and J calls here are based on TCRdb, not the publication. The sample table lists under 15,000 distinct CDR3 sequences, around 64% of them with a count of one. The leading ten clones occupy 11% to 15% of the sample.

This receptor was identified in a human donor who had recovered from COVID-19. Sequenced input: CD4+ T cells from blood, cultured in vitro. The sequence is built from TRBV7-2 and TRBJ2-5; a confident D gene designation cannot be given. The bases read TGTGCCAGCAGCTTGGTTGAGACCCAGTACTTC. It specifies CASSLVETQYF.